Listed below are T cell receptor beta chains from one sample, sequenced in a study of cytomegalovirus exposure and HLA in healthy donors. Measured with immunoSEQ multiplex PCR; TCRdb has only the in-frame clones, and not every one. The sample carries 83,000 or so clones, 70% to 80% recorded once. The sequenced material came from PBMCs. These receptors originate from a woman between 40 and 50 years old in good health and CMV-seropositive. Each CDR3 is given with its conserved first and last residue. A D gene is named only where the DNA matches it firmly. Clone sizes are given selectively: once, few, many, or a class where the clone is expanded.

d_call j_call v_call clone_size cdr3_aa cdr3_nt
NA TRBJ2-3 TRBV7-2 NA CASSLYTDTQYF TGTGCCAGCAGCTTATACACAGATACGCAGTATTTT
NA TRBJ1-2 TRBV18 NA CASSPSLQQGHNYGYTF TGTGCCAGCTCACCAAGTTTACAACAGGGTCATAACTATGGCTACACCTTC
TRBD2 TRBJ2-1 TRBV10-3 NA CAISSGASGAYNEQFF TGTGCCATCAGTTCGGGGGCTAGCGGGGCTTACAATGAGCAGTTCTTC
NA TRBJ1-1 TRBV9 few CASSVGPAGSTEAFF TGTGCCAGCAGCGTAGGGCCGGCGGGGAGCACTGAAGCTTTCTTT
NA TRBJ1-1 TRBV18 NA CASSPSDEAFF TGTGCCAGCTCTCCCTCAGATGAAGCTTTCTTT
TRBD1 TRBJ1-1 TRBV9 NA CASSVDRGTEAFF TGTGCCAGCAGCGTCGACAGGGGCACTGAAGCTTTCTTT
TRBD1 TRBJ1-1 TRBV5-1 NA CASSIGPGGRTEAFF TGCGCCAGCAGCATAGGCCCAGGGGGACGCACTGAAGCTTTCTTT
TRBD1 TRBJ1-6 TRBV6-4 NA CASNHRGPNSPLHF TGTGCCAGCAACCACAGGGGGCCTAATTCACCCCTCCACTTT
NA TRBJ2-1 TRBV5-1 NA CASSSGQTYNEQFF TGCGCCAGCAGCTCCGGACAAACCTACAATGAGCAGTTCTTC
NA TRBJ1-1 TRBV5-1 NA CASSLSTATMNTEAFF TGCGCCAGCAGCTTGTCGACAGCGACGATGAACACTGAAGCTTTCTTT
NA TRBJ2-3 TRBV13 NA CASSDTGQVIDTQYF TGTGCCAGCAGCGATACGGGACAAGTGATAGATACGCAGTATTTT
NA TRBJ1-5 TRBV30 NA CAWSDTGNQPQHF TGTGCCTGGAGTGATACAGGGAATCAGCCCCAGCATTTT
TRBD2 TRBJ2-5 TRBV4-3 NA CASSQDRGLAGGTETQYF TGCGCCAGCAGCCAAGATAGGGGACTAGCGGGAGGGACGGAGACCCAGTACTTC
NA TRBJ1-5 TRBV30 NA CAWSGRRAGGNQPQHF TGTGCCTGGAGTGGGAGGCGAGCAGGGGGCAATCAGCCCCAGCATTTT
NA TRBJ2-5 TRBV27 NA CASSFSQETQYF TGTGCCAGCAGTTTTTCTCAAGAGACCCAGTACTTC
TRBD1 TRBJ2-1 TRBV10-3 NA CAISERGQGYNEQFF TGTGCCATCAGTGAACGGGGACAGGGTTACAATGAGCAGTTCTTC
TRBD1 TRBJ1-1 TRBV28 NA CASSPTRTGGISTEAFF TGTGCCAGCAGTCCCACCCGGACAGGGGGGATTTCCACTGAAGCTTTCTTT
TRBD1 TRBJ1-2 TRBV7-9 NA CASSVHRDSLNYGYTF TGTGCCAGCAGCGTCCATCGGGACAGCCTTAACTATGGCTACACCTTC
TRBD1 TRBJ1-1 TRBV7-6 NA CASRRTGRAEAFF TGTGCCAGCAGGCGGACAGGGCGCGCTGAAGCTTTCTTT
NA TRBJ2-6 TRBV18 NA CASGPGMSGANVLTF TGTGCCAGCGGACCAGGGATGTCTGGGGCCAACGTCCTGACTTTC
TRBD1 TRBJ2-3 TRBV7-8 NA CASSSASGGWADTQYF TGTGCCAGCAGCTCGGCTTCAGGGGGCTGGGCAGATACGCAGTATTTT
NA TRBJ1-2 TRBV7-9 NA CASSLGQSNYGYTF TGTGCCAGCAGCTTAGGACAGTCTAACTATGGCTACACCTTC
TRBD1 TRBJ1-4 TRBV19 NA CASSIQDRAGEKLFF TGTGCCAGTAGTATTCAGGACAGGGCAGGGGAAAAACTGTTTTTT
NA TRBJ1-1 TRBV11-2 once CASSSQAGNTEAFF TGTGCCAGCAGTTCACAGGCTGGGAACACTGAAGCTTTCTTT
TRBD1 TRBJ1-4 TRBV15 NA CATSIHTGAGEKLFF TGTGCCACCAGCATACACACAGGGGCGGGGGAAAAACTGTTTTTT
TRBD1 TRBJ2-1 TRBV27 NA CASSRGQVYNEQFF TGTGCCAGCAGCCGGGGACAGGTCTACAATGAGCAGTTCTTC
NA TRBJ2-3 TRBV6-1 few CASQRVPSTDTQYF TGTGCCAGTCAGCGGGTCCCTAGCACAGATACGCAGTATTTT
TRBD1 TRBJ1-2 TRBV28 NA CASRPGGSNYGYTF TGTGCCAGCAGGCCAGGGGGAAGTAACTATGGCTACACCTTC
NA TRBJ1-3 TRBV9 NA CASSREGHSGNTIYF TGTGCCAGCAGCCGAGAGGGCCACTCTGGAAACACCATATATTTT
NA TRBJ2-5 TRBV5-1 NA CASSLGDLQGKETQYF TGCGCCAGCAGCTTGGGGGACCTCCAGGGGAAAGAGACCCAGTACTTC
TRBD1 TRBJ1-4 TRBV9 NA CASSSTGTGDGMGEKLFF TGTGCCAGCAGCTCAACCGGGACAGGGGACGGGATGGGGGAAAAACTGTTTTTT
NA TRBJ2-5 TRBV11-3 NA CASSSHEGEETQYF TGTGCCAGCAGCTCCCACGAGGGCGAGGAGACCCAGTACTTC
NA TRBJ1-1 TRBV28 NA CASTLPWNTEAFF TGTGCCAGCACCCTCCCCTGGAACACTGAAGCTTTCTTT
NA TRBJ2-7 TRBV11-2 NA CASSLGLWASDGPEQYF TGTGCCAGCAGCTTAGGACTTTGGGCTAGCGACGGCCCCGAGCAGTACTTC
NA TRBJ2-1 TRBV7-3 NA CASSNTNEQFF TGTGCCAGCAGCAACACCAATGAGCAGTTCTTC
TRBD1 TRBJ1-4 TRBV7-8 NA CASSPARDRGSWNEKLFF TGTGCCAGCAGCCCTGCCCGGGACAGGGGGTCTTGGAATGAAAAACTGTTTTTT
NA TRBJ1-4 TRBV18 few CASSQGAWDEKLFF TGTGCCAGCTCACAGGGAGCCTGGGATGAAAAACTGTTTTTT
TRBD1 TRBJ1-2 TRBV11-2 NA CASSLVRTGENYGYTF TGTGCCAGCAGCTTAGTTCGGACAGGGGAAAACTATGGCTACACCTTC
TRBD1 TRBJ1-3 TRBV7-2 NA CASSEDRSHGNTIYF TGTGCCAGCAGCGAGGACAGGTCACACGGAAACACCATATATTTT
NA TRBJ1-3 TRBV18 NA CASSPGGQGNTIYF TGTGCCAGCTCACCGGGGGGGCAAGGAAACACCATATATTTT
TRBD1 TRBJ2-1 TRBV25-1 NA CASSVQGANEQFF TGTGCCAGCAGTGTACAGGGGGCCAATGAGCAGTTCTTC
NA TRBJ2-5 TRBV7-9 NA CASRPVGGARETQYF TGTGCCAGCAGACCTGTTGGGGGGGCGCGGGAGACCCAGTACTTC
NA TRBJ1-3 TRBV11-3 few CASSSGGNTIYF TGTGCCAGCAGCTCGGGTGGAAACACCATATATTTT
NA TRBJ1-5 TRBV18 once CASSPGETSNQPQHF TGTGCCAGCTCACCCGGGGAAACCAGCAATCAGCCCCAGCATTTT
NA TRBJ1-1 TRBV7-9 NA CASSLALGPTTEAFF TGTGCCAGCAGCTTAGCGCTGGGCCCTACGACTGAAGCTTTCTTT
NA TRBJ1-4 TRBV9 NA CASSVGRLGEDEKLFF TGTGCCAGCAGCGTAGGTCGTCTGGGGGAGGACGAAAAACTGTTTTTT
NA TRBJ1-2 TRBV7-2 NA CASGRRGADGYTF TGTGCCAGCGGCCGGAGGGGCGCGGATGGCTACACCTTC
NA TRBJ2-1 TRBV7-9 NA CASSWYRENEQFF TGTGCCAGCAGCTGGTACAGGGAGAATGAGCAGTTCTTC
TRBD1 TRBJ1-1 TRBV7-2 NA CASSFSGTENTEAFF TGTGCCAGCAGCTTCTCCGGGACAGAGAACACTGAAGCTTTCTTT
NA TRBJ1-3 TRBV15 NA CATSRDPLSGNTIYF TGTGCCACCAGCAGAGATCCCTTGTCTGGAAACACCATATATTTT
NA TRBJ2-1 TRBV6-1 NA CASSERGGYNSEQFF TGTGCCAGCAGTGAGAGGGGGGGGTACAATTCCGAGCAGTTCTTC
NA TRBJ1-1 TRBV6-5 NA CASMEGGRNTEAFF TGTGCCAGCATGGAGGGTGGTCGGAACACTGAAGCTTTCTTT
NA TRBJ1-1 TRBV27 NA CASRQRSEAFF TGTGCCAGCCGGCAACGGAGTGAAGCTTTCTTT
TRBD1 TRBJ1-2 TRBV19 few CASSYRGGGYTF TGTGCCAGTTCTTACAGGGGAGGAGGCTACACCTTC
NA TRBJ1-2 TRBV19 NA CASSKSAPILYGYTF TGTGCCAGTAGTAAAAGTGCTCCAATCCTATATGGCTACACCTTC
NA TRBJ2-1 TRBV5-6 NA CASSLYRSYEYNEQFF TGTGCCAGCAGCTTGTACAGGTCCTATGAGTACAATGAGCAGTTCTTC
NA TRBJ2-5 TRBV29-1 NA CSAPEGAVETQYF TGCAGCGCCCCGGAGGGGGCGGTAGAGACCCAGTACTTC
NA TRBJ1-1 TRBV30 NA CAGDLVAGTEAFF TGTGCCGGGGACTTGGTTGCGGGCACTGAAGCTTTCTTT
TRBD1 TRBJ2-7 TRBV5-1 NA CASSLAQGAAYEQYF TGCGCCAGCAGCTTGGCGCAGGGGGCTGCTTACGAGCAGTACTTC
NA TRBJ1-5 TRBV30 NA CAWGREGGQPQHF TGTGCCTGGGGAAGAGAGGGAGGTCAGCCCCAGCATTTT